The 24 T cell receptor beta chains below were found in one sample sequenced in a study of T cells in localized non-small cell lung cancer. Profiling relied on immunoSEQ multiplex PCR, and the TCRdb table lists in-frame clones only, not all of them. The sample contains 48,000 or so clones, approximately 75% of which appear only once. This material consisted of peripheral blood, taken before any cancer treatment. All receptors come from a man between 40 and 75 years old with stage I squamous cell lung carcinoma.

The gene calls are TRBV5-1 and TRBJ1-2; TRBD1 agrees at 11 bases. CDR3 length equals 15 residues. Germline V lookup: CDR1 SGHRS, CDR2 YFSETQ. The V gene end was trimmed by 3 bases and the J gene end by 8 bases; junction bases not matched to a gene: 9. The CDR3 protein is CASSSSDRGLGGYTF. The CDR3 coding sequence is TGCGCCAGCAGCTCATCGGACAGGGGGCTTGGCGGCTACACCTTC.

The genes are TRBV9 and TRBJ1-1; D gene ambiguous. The CDR3 length is 14 residues. Trimming pared 1 base from V and 3 bases from J, leaving 10 bases between. Germline values: CDR1 SGDLS, CDR2 YYNGEE. The CDR3 nucleotides read TGTGCCAGCAGCGTATCTCTTGGCGACACTGAAGCTTTCTTT. Translating it yields CASSVSLGDTEAFF.

The chain has TRBV2 and TRBJ2-2, with 10 bases identical to TRBD1. V shed 7 bases, J shed 6 bases, and the junction held 5 bases outside the gene matches. Germline lookup yields CDR1 SNHLY and CDR2 FYNNEI. The CDR3 consists of 14 residues. The DNA of the CDR3 is TGTGCCAGCAAGGGACAGGGGTTGGCCGGGGAGCTGTTTTTT. This translates into CASKGQGLAGELFF.

The chain joins TRBV4-1 to TRBJ1-4; 10 bases are a match to TRBD1. The V and J ends lost 2 bases and 6 bases, in that order; junction bases with no gene match: 3. This CDR3 has 15 amino acids. Looked up from germline, CDR1 is MGHRA and CDR2 is YSYEKL. CDR3 sequence (DNA): TGCGCCAGCAGCCAACTCGGACAGGGGGATGAAAAACTGTTTTTT. Translation: CASSQLGQGDEKLFF.

The chain couples TRBV7-6 to TRBJ2-7, with 7 bases aligning to TRBD1. V shed 1 base and J 7 bases; nucleotides not matched to a gene: 7. Germline V gives CDR1 SGHVS, CDR2 FNYEAQ. The CDR3 is made up of 14 amino acids. The CDR3 sequence: CASSLEGAYGEQYF. In nucleotides, the CDR3 is TGTGCCAGCAGCTTAGAGGGGGCGTATGGAGAGCAGTACTTC.

This chain joins TRBV7-9 and TRBJ2-5; TRBD2 agrees at 15 bases. Germline CDR1 SEHNR, CDR2 FQNEAQ (reference sequence). CDR3 length: 17 residues. Trimming took 5 bases from V and 2 from J; bases not matched to a gene: 6. The CDR3 nucleotides read TGTGCCAGCAGCCCGGGGACTAGCGGGGGGACGCAAGAGACCCAGTACTTC. This translates into CASSPGTSGGTQETQYF.

The CDR3 is CASSLAGVGGETQYF. The CDR3, as DNA: TGCGCCAGCAGCTTGGCGGGGGTAGGGGGAGAGACCCAGTACTTC. The V call is TRBV5-1, the J call TRBJ2-5; D tentatively reads TRBD1 or TRBD2 (6 bases each). CDR3 length: 15 amino acids. Germline CDR1 and CDR2: SGHRS and YFSETQ. Trimming stripped 0 bases from V and 4 bases from J, with 13 bases between.

The chain carries TRBV28 and TRBJ1-1; no firm D call. Germline-derived CDR1 and CDR2 are MDHEN and SYDVKM. This CDR3 has 14 amino acids. The V gene lost 3 bases and the J gene lost 3 bases, with 11 bases spanning the gap. CDR3 sequence (DNA): TGTGCCAGCAGTTTGCTGGGGTCGGACACTGAAGCTTTCTTT. Translated: CASSLLGSDTEAFF.

The chain combines TRBV14 with TRBJ2-3; D is unclear. Germline lookup yields CDR1 SGHDN and CDR2 FVKESK. V shed 1 base and J shed 4 bases, with 9 bases lying between them. There are 14 residues in the CDR3. The CDR3 nucleotides are TGTGCCAGCAGCCAAGGGCTAGGGTCAGATACGCAGTATTTT. Its protein product is CASSQGLGSDTQYF.

J is TRBJ1-2 and V is TRBV19, with 7 bases matching TRBD1. From germline, CDR1 is LNHDA and CDR2 SQIVND (reference sequence). The CDR3 sequence is 15 residues long. The junction had 12 bases not matched to a gene; V was cut back by 7 bases and J by 4 bases. The CDR3 nucleotides are TGTGCCAGTAAAATCCTCCGACAGGGAGGCTATGGCTACACCTTC. Translated: CASKILRQGGYGYTF.

The chain couples TRBV28 to TRBJ1-4; 7 positions match TRBD1. The germline gives CDR1 MDHEN, CDR2 SYDVKM. The CDR3 loop spans 16 amino acids. V was clipped by 0 bases and J by 4 bases; unmatched bases: 5. This chain's CDR3 is CASSLWGTALNEKLFF. In DNA, the CDR3 is TGTGCCAGCAGTTTATGGGGGACAGCCCTTAATGAAAAACTGTTTTTT.

As for this clone: An end of the junction differs from the germline gene, which may be a read error. The chain has TRBV11-3 and TRBJ2-1, with 8 bases that match TRBD2. Germline values: CDR1 SGHNT, CDR2 YENEEA. This CDR3 contains 12 residues. This CDR3 reads CTSSRLANEQFF. CDR3 bases: TGTACCAGCAGCAGACTAGCGAATGAGCAGTTCTTC. Full variable domain (outside the CDR3, taken from reference TRBV11-3 and TRBJ2-1): EAGVVQSPRYKIIEKKQPVAFWCNPISGHNTLYWYLQNLGQGPELLIRYENEEAVDDSQLPKDRFSAERLKGVDSTLKIQPAELGDSAVYLCTSSRLANEQFFGPGTRLTVL.

The genes are TRBV5-4 and TRBJ2-3; D is ambiguous. V shed 4 bases and J shed 2 bases, with 20 bases lying between them. The CDR3 length is 17 residues. Per the germline V gene, CDR1 is SGHNT and CDR2 is YYREEE (reference sequence). This CDR3 is CASSPSGRPGVTDTQYF. In DNA, the CDR3 is TGTGCCAGCAGCCCCTCCGGACGCCCCGGTGTCACAGATACGCAGTATTTT.

The genes are TRBV18 and TRBJ1-2; TRBD1 matches 8 bases. The trim removed 6 bases at V and 0 bases at J, leaving 6 bases unmatched. Germline V lookup: CDR1 KGHSH, CDR2 LQKENI. CDR3 length: 15 amino acids. The CDR3 is CASSERTGSNYGYTF. The CDR3 nucleotides are TGTGCCAGCTCCGAGAGGACAGGGTCTAACTATGGCTACACCTTC.

This chain connects TRBV4-3 to TRBJ1-5; 11 bases fit TRBD1. The germline CDR1 and CDR2 sequences are LGHNA and YSLEER. The V gene end was trimmed by 4 bases and the J gene end by 6 bases; junction bases not matched to a gene: 2. The CDR3 has 14 amino acids. The DNA of the CDR3 is TGCGCCAGCAGCCGCGGGACAGGGGGTCAGCCCCAGCATTTT. This gives the protein CASSRGTGGQPQHF.

The chain recombines TRBV28 with TRBJ1-1; D not resolved. Germline loops: CDR1 MDHEN, CDR2 SYDVKM. Trimming took 10 bases from V and 2 from J, leaving 35 bases between them. The CDR3 length is 20 residues. CDR3 amino acids: CATTDTHINSPLTHNTEAFF. Written as DNA, the CDR3 is TGTGCCACTACCGACACTCATATTAACTCCCCCCTCACCCATAACACTGAAGCTTTCTTT.

V gene TRBV27 combines with J gene TRBJ2-1; no definite D call. From germline, CDR1 is MNHEY and CDR2 SMNVEV (reference sequence). Trimming stripped 6 bases from V and 4 bases from J, with 19 bases between. The CDR3 extends over 16 amino acids. DNA of the CDR3: TGTGCCAGCAGCACCTCGGTAAACCGCTCGTACAATGAGCAGTTCTTC. Protein: CASSTSVNRSYNEQFF.

This chain joins TRBV4-2 and TRBJ2-2, with D perhaps TRBD2 (7 bases). Germline V gene lookup returns CDR1 LGHNA and CDR2 YNFKEQ. Trimming cost V 4 bases and J 6 bases, with 18 bases left between them. The CDR3 extends over 16 amino acids. The CDR3 DNA follows: TGTGCCAGCAGCCTAGAGGGGGGGCGGTCGGCCGGGGAGCTGTTTTTT. Its protein product is CASSLEGGRSAGELFF.

The sample holds one count of this clone. J is TRBJ2-2 and V is TRBV5-1; D might be TRBD1 (7 bases). CDR1 SGHRS and CDR2 YFSETQ come from the germline V gene. V dropped 4 bases and J dropped 7 bases, with 11 bases sitting between them. The CDR3 totals 13 residues. DNA of the CDR3: TGCGCCAGCAGCCAGGGGGGTATCGGGGAGCTGTTTTTT. It specifies CASSQGGIGELFF.

V and J are TRBV6-5 and TRBJ1-1; D is perhaps TRBD1 (5 bases). Per the germline V gene, CDR1 is MNHEY and CDR2 is SVGAGI. The V and J ends lost 4 bases and 7 bases respectively, with 13 bases between them. The CDR3 consists of 13 residues. This CDR3 reads CASSWGRDGEAFF. DNA for the CDR3: TGTGCCAGCAGTTGGGGCAGGGATGGTGAAGCTTTCTTT.

This chain joins TRBV10-3 and TRBJ2-1; 10 bases are a match to TRBD2. This CDR3 has 15 residues. The germline V gene encodes CDR1 ENHRY and CDR2 SYGVKD. V was clipped by 3 bases and J by 6 bases; unmatched bases: 5. The CDR3 here is CAISDERGGLNEQFF. CDR3 nucleotide sequence: TGTGCCATCAGTGATGAGCGGGGGGGCCTCAATGAGCAGTTCTTC.

V gene TRBV10-3 combines with J gene TRBJ1-1, with 7 bases fitting TRBD1. V was clipped by 3 bases and J by 1 base; unmatched bases: 2. CDR1 and CDR2 from the germline V gene are ENHRY and SYGVKD. The CDR3 totals 14 residues. The CDR3 DNA follows: TGTGCCATCAGTGACAGGGGGGGGAACACTGAAGCTTTCTTT. It translates to CAISDRGGNTEAFF.

The gene calls are TRBV29-1 and TRBJ1-5, with D maybe TRBD1 (6 bases). Germline CDR1 is SQVTM and CDR2 is ANQGSEA. The CDR3 has 12 amino acids. Trimming stripped 7 bases from V and 5 bases from J, with 12 bases between. CDR3 region: CSAGARDQPQHF. As DNA, the CDR3 is TGCAGCGCGGGGGCGCGTGATCAGCCCCAGCATTTT.

This chain's CDR3 is CASSQDGDRGSEKLFF. The CDR3 bases are TGCGCCAGCAGCCAAGATGGGGACAGGGGTAGTGAAAAACTGTTTTTT. V usage is TRBV4-3 and J usage is TRBJ1-4; 10 nucleotides align to TRBD1. In germline, CDR1 is LGHNA, CDR2 YSLEER. Trimming cost V 0 bases and J 7 bases; bases outside gene matches: 5. There are 16 residues in the CDR3.